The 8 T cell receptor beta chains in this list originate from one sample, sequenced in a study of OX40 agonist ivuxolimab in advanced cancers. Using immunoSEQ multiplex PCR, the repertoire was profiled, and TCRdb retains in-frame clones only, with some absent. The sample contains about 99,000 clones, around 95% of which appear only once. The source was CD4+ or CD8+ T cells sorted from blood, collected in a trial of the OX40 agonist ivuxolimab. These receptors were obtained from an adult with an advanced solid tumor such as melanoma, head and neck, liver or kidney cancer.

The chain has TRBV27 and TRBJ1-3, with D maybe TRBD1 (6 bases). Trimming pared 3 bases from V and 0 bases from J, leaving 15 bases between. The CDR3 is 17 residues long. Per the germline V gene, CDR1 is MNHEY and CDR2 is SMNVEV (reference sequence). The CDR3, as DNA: TGTGCCAGCAGTTTCCCAGGGGTCCCCTTCTCTGGAAACACCATATATTTT. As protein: CASSFPGVPFSGNTIYF.

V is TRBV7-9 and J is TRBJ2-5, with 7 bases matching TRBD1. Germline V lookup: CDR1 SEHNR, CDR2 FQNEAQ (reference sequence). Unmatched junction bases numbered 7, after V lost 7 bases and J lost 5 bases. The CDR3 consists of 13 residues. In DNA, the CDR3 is TGTGCCAGCAAGAACCCGACAGGGGAGACCCAGTACTTC. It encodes CASKNPTGETQYF.

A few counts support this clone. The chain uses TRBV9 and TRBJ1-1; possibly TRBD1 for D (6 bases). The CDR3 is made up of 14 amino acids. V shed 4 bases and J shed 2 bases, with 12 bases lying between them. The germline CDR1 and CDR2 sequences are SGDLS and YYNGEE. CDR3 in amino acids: CASSSGGANTEAFF. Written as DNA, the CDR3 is TGTGCCAGCAGCTCCGGGGGGGCAAACACTGAAGCTTTCTTT.

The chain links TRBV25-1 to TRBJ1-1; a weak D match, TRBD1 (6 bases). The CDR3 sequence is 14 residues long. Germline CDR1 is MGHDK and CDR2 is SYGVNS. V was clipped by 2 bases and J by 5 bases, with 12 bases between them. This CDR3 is CASSETGMGTEAFF. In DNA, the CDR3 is TGTGCCAGCAGTGAAACAGGGATGGGAACTGAAGCTTTCTTT. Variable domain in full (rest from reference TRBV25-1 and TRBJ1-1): EADIYQTPRYLVIGTGKKITLECSQTMGHDKMYWYQQDPGMELHLIHYSYGVNSTEKGDLSSESTVSRIRTEHFPLTLESARPSHTSQYLCASSETGMGTEAFFGQGTRLTVV.

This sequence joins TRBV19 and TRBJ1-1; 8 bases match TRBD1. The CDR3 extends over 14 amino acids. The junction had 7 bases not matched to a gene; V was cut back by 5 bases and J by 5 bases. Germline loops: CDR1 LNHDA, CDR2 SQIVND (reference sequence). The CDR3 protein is CASSPQGAGTEAFF. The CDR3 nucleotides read TGTGCCAGTAGTCCCCAGGGGGCTGGTACTGAAGCTTTCTTT.

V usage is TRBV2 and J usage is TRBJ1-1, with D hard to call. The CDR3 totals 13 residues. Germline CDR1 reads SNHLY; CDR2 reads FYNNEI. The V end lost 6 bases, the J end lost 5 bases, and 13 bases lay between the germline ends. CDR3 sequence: CASSPLGRTEAFF. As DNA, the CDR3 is TGTGCCAGCAGCCCATTGGGGAGAACTGAAGCTTTCTTT.

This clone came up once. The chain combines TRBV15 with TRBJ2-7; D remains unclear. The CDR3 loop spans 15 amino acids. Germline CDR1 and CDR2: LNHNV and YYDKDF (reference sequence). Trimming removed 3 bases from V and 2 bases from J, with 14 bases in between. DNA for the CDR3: TGTGCCACCAGCAGCCCAGACTTCAACGCCTACGAGCAGTACTTC. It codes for CATSSPDFNAYEQYF.

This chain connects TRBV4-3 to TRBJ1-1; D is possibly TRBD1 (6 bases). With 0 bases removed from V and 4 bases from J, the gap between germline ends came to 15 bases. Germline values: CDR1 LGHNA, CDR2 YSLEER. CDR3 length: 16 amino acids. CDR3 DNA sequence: TGCGCCAGCAGCCAAGAAGTCGGGGGGGCAAGCACTGAAGCTTTCTTT. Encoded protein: CASSQEVGGASTEAFF.